Listed below are T cell receptor beta chains from one sample, sequenced in a study of blood T cells in healthy people across ages. TCRdb reprocessed the 5' RACE reads via MiXCR and lists one record per CDR3 protein. Of about a million distinct CDR3 sequences detected, 30% to 40% appear once; the ten largest clones hold less than 15%. Sequencing was carried out using blood. The origin of the receptors is a man aged 18 to 35 in good health. The CDR3 runs from the conserved cysteine through the conserved F or W. D genes are given only for firm matches. Only some rows state a clone size, as once, few, many or a class for expanded clones.

D: NA
size: NA
J: TRBJ2-1
V: TRBV11-2
DNA: TGTGCCAACAGCTTTGTGGGCGTTAAAAGGCAGTTCTTC
CDR3: CANSFVGVKRQFF

D: NA
size: many
J: TRBJ2-3
V: TRBV20-1
DNA: TGCAGTGCTAGGCGGGACAGAAAAGATACGCAGTATTTT
CDR3: CSARRDRKDTQYF

D: NA
size: NA
J: TRBJ2-3
V: TRBV4-1
DNA: TGCGCCAGCAGCCGAGGACCGATAGAGGGTGATACGCAGTATTTT
CDR3: CASSRGPIEGDTQYF

D: NA
size: many
J: TRBJ1-4
V: TRBV4-1
DNA: TGCGCCAGCAGCCAAGAAGGAGTCCCGTTATCGGAAAAACTGTTTTTT
CDR3: CASSQEGVPLSEKLFF

D: TRBD1
size: few
J: TRBJ2-1
V: TRBV9
DNA: TGTGCCAGCAGCGTAGGAGGGACAGGCAACAATGAGCAGTTCTTC
CDR3: CASSVGGTGNNEQFF

D: NA
size: NA
J: TRBJ2-7
V: TRBV21-1
DNA: TGTGCCAGCAGCAAACCCTCTACCCGACAGGGGGACCAATACGAGCAGTACTTC
CDR3: CASSKPSTRQGDQYEQYF

D: NA
size: few
J: TRBJ2-3
V: TRBV4-3
DNA: TGCGCCAGCAGCCATTTGCCGAGGGGGGGTCCCTCAGATACGCAGTATTTT
CDR3: CASSHLPRGGPSDTQYF

D: TRBD2
size: few
J: TRBJ2-3
V: TRBV15
DNA: TGTGCCACCAGCAGAGTATCGGAGCGGGGGGCGAACACAGATACGCAGTATTTT
CDR3: CATSRVSERGANTDTQYF

D: NA
size: NA
J: TRBJ2-1
V: TRBV7-9
DNA: TGTGCCAGCGGCTCACGGGTGCTCTCCTACAATGAGCAGTTCTTC
CDR3: CASGSRVLSYNEQFF

D: NA
size: NA
J: TRBJ2-7
V: TRBV6-1
DNA: TGTGCCAGCTTCCGTACAGGGCTTGGCGAGCAGTACTTC
CDR3: CASFRTGLGEQYF

D: TRBD1
size: NA
J: TRBJ2-3
V: TRBV12-3/TRBV12-4
DNA: TGTGCCAGCAGTTATTCCCGGGACAGGATCGCAGATACGCAGTATTTT
CDR3: CASSYSRDRIADTQYF

D: NA
size: few
J: TRBJ2-1
V: TRBV5-5
DNA: TGTGCCAGCAGCTTGTACGGCACCCTATACAATGAGCAGTTCTTC
CDR3: CASSLYGTLYNEQFF

D: TRBD1
size: NA
J: TRBJ1-2
V: TRBV6-5
DNA: TGTGCCAGCAGTTACGGCGCGGGACAGAGGATTACTAACTATGGCTACACCTTC
CDR3: CASSYGAGQRITNYGYTF

D: NA
size: NA
J: TRBJ1-1
V: TRBV28
DNA: TGTGCCAGCACCTCGGGGCGGGCTGAAGCTTTCTTT
CDR3: CASTSGRAEAFF

D: TRBD1
size: NA
J: TRBJ2-7
V: TRBV28
DNA: TGTGCAGCGAAGACAGGGGATAGGCACAATGAGCAGTACTTC
CDR3: CAAKTGDRHNEQYF

D: NA
size: few
J: TRBJ2-7
V: TRBV7-9
DNA: TGTGCCAGCAGCTCCGACCGACGGACCTTTTACGAGCAGTACTTC
CDR3: CASSSDRRTFYEQYF

D: NA
size: many
J: TRBJ1-1
V: TRBV5-1
DNA: TGCGCCAGCAGCTTGGATAAGGGTAGGACTGAAGCTTTCTTT
CDR3: CASSLDKGRTEAFF

D: TRBD2
size: NA
J: TRBJ2-7
V: TRBV20-1
DNA: TGCAGTGCTCGTATAGCGGGGGTGGGATACGAGCAGTACTTC
CDR3: CSARIAGVGYEQYF

D: NA
size: once
J: TRBJ2-1
V: TRBV27
DNA: TGTGCCAGCGGGGGCCGAGGAGACAATGAGCAGTTCTTC
CDR3: CASGGRGDNEQFF

D: NA
size: many
J: TRBJ2-3
V: TRBV20-1
DNA: TGCAGTGCTCGTCGGGGGGCCATAGATACGCAGTATTTT
CDR3: CSARRGAIDTQYF

D: NA
size: few
J: TRBJ2-3
V: TRBV6-4
DNA: TGTGCCAGCAGTAAGCGGGCCCAGTCGTCCCCCACAGATACGCAGTATTTT
CDR3: CASSKRAQSSPTDTQYF

D: NA
size: NA
J: TRBJ2-7
V: TRBV20-1
DNA: TGCAGTGCTAGAGATCCCCAGGGCCACCCTTACAATGAGCAGTACTTC
CDR3: CSARDPQGHPYNEQYF

D: NA
size: NA
J: TRBJ2-2
V: TRBV7-3
DNA: TGTGCCAGCAGCTTAGCCTCCCAATCCACCGGGGAGCTGTTTTTT
CDR3: CASSLASQSTGELFF

D: NA
size: few
J: TRBJ2-4
V: TRBV9
DNA: TGTGCCAGCAGCGTAGACCCCGGGCCCAAAAACATTCAGTACTTC
CDR3: CASSVDPGPKNIQYF

D: NA
size: once
J: TRBJ2-7
V: TRBV29-1
DNA: TGCAGCGTGACCGGGACGGCCTCCTACGAGCAGTACTTC
CDR3: CSVTGTASYEQYF

D: NA
size: few
J: TRBJ2-3
V: TRBV11-3
DNA: TGTGCCAGCAGCCGGGGTGGACAGTTCACAGATACGCAGTATTTT
CDR3: CASSRGGQFTDTQYF

D: NA
size: NA
J: TRBJ2-3
V: TRBV7-3
DNA: TGTGCCAGCAGCTTACGGCGGGTAGATACGCAGTATTTT
CDR3: CASSLRRVDTQYF

D: NA
size: few
J: TRBJ2-5
V: TRBV28
DNA: TGTGCCAGCAGTCTCCAAGGGACAAGACAAGAGACCCAGTACTTC
CDR3: CASSLQGTRQETQYF

D: TRBD2
size: NA
J: TRBJ2-1
V: TRBV5-1
DNA: TGCGCCAGCAGCTTCTCCGGGACTAGCTCCTACGATGAGCAGTTCTTC
CDR3: CASSFSGTSSYDEQFF

D: NA
size: NA
J: TRBJ2-3
V: TRBV12-3/TRBV12-4
DNA: TGTGCCAGCACCCCTTGGGCTAGCACAGATACGGAATATTTT
CDR3: CASTPWASTDTEYF

D: TRBD1
size: NA
J: TRBJ1-1
V: TRBV7-9
DNA: TGTGCCAGCAGCTCAACCGGGACAGGGGTAGAGGAAGCTTTCTTT
CDR3: CASSSTGTGVEEAFF

D: NA
size: NA
J: TRBJ2-7
V: TRBV12-3/TRBV12-4
DNA: TGTGCCGGCAGTTTTGTAGCCGGCGAGCAGTACTTC
CDR3: CAGSFVAGEQYF

D: TRBD2
size: NA
J: TRBJ2-5
V: TRBV28
DNA: TGTGCCATAAGGGTAGCGGGGGGCACTGAGACCCAGTACTTC
CDR3: CAIRVAGGTETQYF

D: NA
size: few
J: TRBJ1-3
V: TRBV6-6
DNA: TGTGCCAGCAATCCGATAGGTGGAAACACCATATATTTT
CDR3: CASNPIGGNTIYF

D: TRBD2
size: few
J: TRBJ2-1
V: TRBV11-2
DNA: TGTGCCAGCAGCTTAGATGTGGGACTAGCTAAGGATGAGCAGTTCTTC
CDR3: CASSLDVGLAKDEQFF

D: NA
size: NA
J: TRBJ2-5
V: TRBV7-2
DNA: TGTGCCAGCAGCTTAGTATCGGCGGAAGAGACCCAGTACTTC
CDR3: CASSLVSAEETQYF

D: TRBD1
size: few
J: TRBJ1-1
V: TRBV6-1
DNA: TGTGCCAGCAGTGAATACAGGGGGCGGATCAACACTGAAGCTTTCTTT
CDR3: CASSEYRGRINTEAFF

D: NA
size: NA
J: TRBJ1-5
V: TRBV7-8
DNA: TGTGCCAGCAGCTTAGCTAGGGGAACAGTGAATCAGCCCCAGCATTTT
CDR3: CASSLARGTVNQPQHF

D: NA
size: NA
J: TRBJ1-6
V: TRBV9
DNA: TGTGCCAGCAGCGTAGTCGGCACAGATAATTCACCCCTCCACTTT
CDR3: CASSVVGTDNSPLHF

D: NA
size: NA
J: TRBJ2-5
V: TRBV25-1
DNA: TGTGCCAGCAGCCCCACGGAGTTTCAAGAGACCCAGTACTTC
CDR3: CASSPTEFQETQYF